This record looks at one T cell receptor (beta chain) sequence and its context. This specimen comes from a study of post-analysis software for immune sequencing data. CDR1 and CDR2 from the germline V gene are MDHEN and SYDVKM. Trimming left V 8 bases short and J 1 base short, with 11 bases between. The length of the CDR3 is 14 residues. Sequencing libraries made from TCR beta cDNA carried unique molecular identifiers. TCRdb redid the calling of the PCR reads with MiXCR, one entry per CDR3 protein. Of 160,000 or so distinct CDR3 sequences in the sample, under 40% are singletons; the top ten hold about 26%.

This chain links TRBV28 with TRBJ2-2; D is perhaps TRBD1 or TRBD2 (5 bases each). The sample consisted of blood, taken after autologous hematopoietic stem cell transplantation. The clonotype was recovered from a girl aged 10 to 17 with multiple sclerosis. CDR3 sequence reads: CASLLGVNTGELFF. The CDR3 bases are TGTGCCAGCCTCCTGGGGGTGAACACCGGGGAGCTGTTTTTT.